This T cell receptor (beta chain) was retrieved from a study of blood T cells in healthy people across ages. Points from the study as a whole: Among T cells, TCR beta diversity per million cells dropped roughly linearly as age rose.

This clonotype was seen ten or more times. Its antigen is undetermined. A much larger clone lies one base from this, so it may be a read error. A sample-barcoded 5' primer and a J-beta primer mix were used in a second PCR of roughly 6 to 12 cycles. TCRdb fed the 5' RACE reads into MiXCR, producing one record per CDR3 protein. The sample shows fewer than 900,000 distinct CDR3 sequences, around 48% of them seen only once. Each donor's blood draw was around 10 milliliters of peripheral blood. The TCR originated in a woman in her fifties or sixties in good health. The specimen sequenced was blood.

CDR3 DNA sequence: TGCAGCGTCAAGGGTCCGGAGAGCTCCTACAATGAGCAGTACTTC. This sequence encodes CSVKGPESSYNEQYF. This chain uses TRBV29-1 with TRBJ2-1; D is undetermined. The end of the DNA is better explained by TRBJ2-7, so the J call may be wrong. Germline assignment: CDR1 SQVTM and CDR2 ANQGSEA. CDR3 length equals 15 residues.